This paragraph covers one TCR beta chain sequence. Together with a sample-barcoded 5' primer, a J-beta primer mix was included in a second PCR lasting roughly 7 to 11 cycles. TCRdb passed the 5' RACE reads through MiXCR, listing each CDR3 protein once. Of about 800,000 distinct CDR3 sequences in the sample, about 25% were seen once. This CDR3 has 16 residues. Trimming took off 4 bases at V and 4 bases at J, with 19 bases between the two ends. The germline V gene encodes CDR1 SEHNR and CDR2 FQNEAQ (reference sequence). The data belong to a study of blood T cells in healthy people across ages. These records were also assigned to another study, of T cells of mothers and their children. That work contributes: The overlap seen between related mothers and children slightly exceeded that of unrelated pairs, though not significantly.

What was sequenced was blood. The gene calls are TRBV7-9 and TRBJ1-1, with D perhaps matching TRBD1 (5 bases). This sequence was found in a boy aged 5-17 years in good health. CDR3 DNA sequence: TGTGCCAGCAGCTCCCCCTCCCACGGGGACGGCACTGAAGCTTTCTTT. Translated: CASSSPSHGDGTEAFF.